The next 25 T cell receptor beta chains were all read from a single sample in a study of cytomegalovirus exposure and HLA in healthy donors. TCRdb's table, derived via immunoSEQ multiplex PCR, lists solely in-frame clones and lacks some. The data hold a few hundred thousand clones, with 86% observed a single time. The sequenced material came from PBMCs. The receptors shown here come from a woman aged 18-30 years in good health and CMV-seronegative.

The V call is TRBV2, the J call TRBJ2-7; no definite D call. Germline CDR1 is SNHLY and CDR2 is FYNNEI. The CDR3 runs 13 residues. The V gene lost 4 bases and the J gene lost 3 bases, with 10 bases spanning the gap. CDR3 coding DNA: TGTGCCAGCAGTGTGAACGGAGACTACGAGCAGTACTTC. Its translation is CASSVNGDYEQYF. Full variable domain (remainder filled in from reference TRBV2 and TRBJ2-7): EPEVTQTPSHQVTQMGQEVILRCVPISNHLYFYWYRQILGQKVEFLVSFYNNEISEKSEIFDDQFSVERPDGSNFTLKIRSTKLEDSAMYFCASSVNGDYEQYFGPGTRLTVT.

This clone was picked up one time. The chain joins TRBV19 to TRBJ1-5, with 8 bases matching TRBD1. Unmatched junction bases numbered 7, after V lost 10 bases and J lost 5 bases. The CDR3 covers 13 residues. The germline V gene encodes CDR1 LNHDA and CDR2 SQIVND (reference sequence). The CDR3 region is CATRDRTYQPQHF. CDR3 in DNA: TGTGCCACACGGGACAGGACTTATCAGCCCCAGCATTTT.

The rearrangement joins TRBV5-4 to TRBJ1-2, with 8 nucleotides matching TRBD1. CDR3 length: 14 residues. V lost 2 bases and J lost 1; bases outside the gene matches: 1. Germline CDR1 and CDR2: SGHNT and YYREEE (reference sequence). The DNA for the CDR3 is TGTGCCAGCAGCTTTGGACAGGGTAACTATGGCTACACCTTC. As protein: CASSFGQGNYGYTF. Full variable domain (remainder filled in from reference TRBV5-4 and TRBJ1-2): ETGVTQSPTHLIKTRGQQVTLRCSSQSGHNTVSWYQQALGQGPQFIFQYYREEENGRGNFPPRFSGLQFPNYSSELNVNALELDDSALYLCASSFGQGNYGYTFGSGTRLTVV.

This clone came up a few times. The chain has TRBV30 and TRBJ1-2; 8 positions match TRBD1. CDR3 length equals 14 residues. J gave up 4 bases and V 0 bases, and 4 bases lay outside the gene matches. CDR1 and CDR2 (germline): GTSNPN, SVGIG (reference sequence). CDR3 protein: CAWSVDRGGYGYTF. CDR3 coding DNA: TGTGCCTGGAGTGTAGACAGGGGAGGCTATGGCTACACCTTC. The whole variable domain, filled in from reference TRBV30 and TRBJ1-2, reads SQTIHQWPATLVQPVGSPLSLECTVEGTSNPNLYWYRQAAGRGLQLLFYSVGIGQISSEVPQNLSASRPQDRQFILSSKKLLLSDSGFYLCAWSVDRGGYGYTFGSGTRLTVV.

The chain employs TRBV27 and TRBJ2-5; TRBD2 matches 13 bases. Losses at the gene ends were 2 bases for V and 7 bases for J; bases not matched to a gene: 10. Germline CDR1 reads MNHEY; CDR2 reads SMNVEV (reference sequence). The CDR3 covers 17 residues. CDR3 residues: CASSLGLAGAPAATQYF. In DNA form, the CDR3 reads TGTGCCAGCAGTTTAGGACTAGCGGGAGCCCCTGCTGCGACCCAGTACTTC.

The J gene is TRBJ2-2, the V gene TRBV5-1; D is possibly TRBD2 (6 bases). This CDR3 has 16 residues. Trimming stripped 0 bases from V and 6 bases from J, with 15 bases between. Germline loops: CDR1 SGHRS, CDR2 YFSETQ. DNA of the CDR3: TGCGCCAGCAGCTTGGGAGGTACTAGCCTTCCCGGGGAGCTGTTTTTT. Protein sequence: CASSLGGTSLPGELFF.

V is TRBV10-3 and J is TRBJ2-5; 8 bases fit TRBD1. The CDR3 consists of 14 residues. Unmatched junction bases numbered 5, after V lost 3 bases and J lost 5 bases. Germline assignment: CDR1 ENHRY and CDR2 SYGVKD. This chain's CDR3 is CAISEAGGTETQYF. In DNA, the CDR3 is TGTGCCATCAGTGAAGCAGGGGGCACGGAGACCCAGTACTTC.

The gene calls are TRBV7-2 and TRBJ2-7; tentative D call: TRBD2 (5 bases). The CDR3 consists of 15 residues. V dropped 3 bases and J dropped 1 base, with 13 bases sitting between them. Germline loops: CDR1 SGHTA, CDR2 FQGNSA. The CDR3 DNA sequence: TGTGCCAGCAGCTTGTTGAGGGCCGTTTCCTACGAGCAGTACTTC. It codes for CASSLLRAVSYEQYF.

This clone was observed a handful of times. V gene TRBV5-4 combines with J gene TRBJ1-1, with 9 positions matching TRBD1. The germline V gene encodes CDR1 SGHNT and CDR2 YYREEE (reference sequence). The V and J ends lost 4 bases and 10 bases, in that order; junction bases with no gene match: 14. CDR3 size: 15 residues. The CDR3 spells CASSPLFDRGRRAFF. Written as DNA, the CDR3 is TGTGCCAGCAGCCCGCTCTTTGACAGGGGGAGACGAGCTTTCTTT.

The rearrangement joins TRBV15 to TRBJ2-7, with 7 bases matching TRBD2. Germline lookup yields CDR1 LNHNV and CDR2 YYDKDF (reference sequence). The CDR3 loop spans 14 amino acids. Germline trimming cut 0 bases from V and 3 bases from J; bases unmatched to any gene: 2. The chain's CDR3 is CATSRDPGGYEQYF. The CDR3 region has the DNA TGTGCCACCAGCAGAGATCCGGGGGGCTACGAGCAGTACTTC.

The chain uses TRBV5-1 and TRBJ2-3, with 11 nucleotides matching TRBD2. CDR3 size: 15 residues. Trimming took 1 base from V and 6 from J; bases not matched to a gene: 4. Per germline, CDR1 SGHRS and CDR2 YFSETQ. CDR3: CASSLTSGSPDTQYF. CDR3 in DNA: TGCGCCAGCAGCTTGACTAGCGGGAGCCCGGATACGCAGTATTTT.

The chain links TRBV18 to TRBJ2-1; 9 bases fit TRBD2. J lost 7 bases, V lost 5 bases, and 9 bases had no gene match. Germline CDR1 is KGHSH and CDR2 is LQKENI. The CDR3 totals 15 residues. CDR3 sequence reads: CASSYIAGASNEQFF. CDR3 nucleotides: TGTGCCAGCTCATACATAGCGGGAGCGTCTAATGAGCAGTTCTTC. The variable domain in full, with the rest retrieved from reference TRBV18 and TRBJ2-1, is NAGVMQNPRHLVRRRGQEARLRCSPMKGHSHVYWYRQLPEEGLKFMVYLQKENIIDESGMPKERFSAEFPKEGPSILRIQQVVRGDSAAYFCASSYIAGASNEQFFGPGTRLTVL.

The CDR3 DNA sequence: TGTGCCAGTACCCTTTCGGCGATTCTGCGGGATCAGCCCCAGCATTTT. Its protein product is CASTLSAILRDQPQHF. The chain has TRBV19 and TRBJ1-5; no reliable D call. Germline CDR1 reads LNHDA; CDR2 reads SQIVND (reference sequence). The CDR3 runs to 16 residues. Deletions cut 7 bases from V and 5 bases from J, with 21 bases between.

In its sample, this clone was seen a few times. Sequence at one end of the junction differs from germline and may be a read error. The gene calls are TRBV7-7 and TRBJ2-2, with D unresolved. Germline assignment: CDR1 SSHAT and CDR2 FNYEAQ (reference sequence). CDR3 length: 13 amino acids. The CDR3 DNA follows: TGTGCTAGCAGCCAGTCCAATATCGGGGAGCTGTTTTTT. Translated, it gives CASSQSNIGELFF.

This clone was recorded only once. This chain links TRBV27 with TRBJ2-7; 12 bases match TRBD2. Germline V gives CDR1 MNHEY, CDR2 SMNVEV (reference sequence). CDR3 size: 14 residues. V lost 6 bases to trimming and J lost 7 bases; unmatched junction nucleotides: 7. CDR3 bases: TGTGCCAGCAGCCCTCTAGCGGGAGGGCAGGAGCAGTACTTC. It is translated as CASSPLAGGQEQYF.

The rearrangement uses TRBV29-1 and TRBJ2-1; 12 bases line up with TRBD2. The junction had 6 bases not matched to a gene; V was cut back by 3 bases and J by 9 bases. The CDR3 sequence is 14 residues long. CDR1 is SQVTM and CDR2 is ANQGSEA in the germline V gene. The DNA of the CDR3 is TGCAGCGTTGATGGGGCTAGCGGGAGGGTTGAGCAGTTCTTC. It codes for CSVDGASGRVEQFF.

This clone was observed a single time. The chain couples TRBV7-3 to TRBJ1-1; D remains unclear. The V gene lost 5 bases and the J gene lost 1 base, with 8 bases spanning the gap. This CDR3 has 13 amino acids. Germline CDR1 SGHTA, CDR2 FQGTGA. CDR3 residues: CASSPTENTEAFF. As DNA, the CDR3 is TGTGCCAGCAGCCCCACAGAGAACACTGAAGCTTTCTTT.

The V and J genes are TRBV5-1 and TRBJ2-2, with D perhaps matching TRBD2 (6 bases). Germline V CDR1 and CDR2: SGHRS, YFSETQ. This CDR3 is built from 14 residues. Trimming left V 1 base short and J 6 bases short, with 10 bases between. CDR3 nucleotides: TGCGCCAGCAGCTTGATAGCTAGCGCCGGGGAGCTGTTTTTT. Translating it yields CASSLIASAGELFF.

The chain employs TRBV21-1 and TRBJ2-7; no DNA check was done on the table's D call, TRBD1. TRBV21-1 is labeled a pseudogene. The CDR3 has 17 amino acids. CDR3 nucleotides: TGTGCCAGCAGCAAAGCATCCTCCGGGACAGGGGACCACGAGCAGTACTTC. It yields the protein CASSKASSGTGDHEQYF.

CDR3 sequence: CASSPATGMSSYEQYF. CDR3 bases: TGTGCCAGCAGCCCCGCAACAGGGATGAGCTCCTACGAGCAGTACTTC. The rearrangement uses TRBV5-5 and TRBJ2-7; D is perhaps TRBD1 (6 bases). Trimming pared 4 bases from V and 0 bases from J, leaving 17 bases between. In germline, CDR1 is SGHKS, CDR2 YYEKEE (reference sequence). This CDR3 comprises 16 residues. Full variable domain (rest looked up from reference TRBV5-5 and TRBJ2-7): DAGVTQSPTHLIKTRGQQVTLRCSPISGHKSVSWYQQVLGQGPQFIFQYYEKEERGRGNFPDRFSARQFPNYSSELNVNALLLGDSALYLCASSPATGMSSYEQYFGPGTRLTVT.

The chain joins TRBV11-2 to TRBJ2-7; TRBD2 agrees at 8 bases. Germline CDR1 reads SGHAT; CDR2 reads FQNNGV. The CDR3 spans 14 residues. V lost 1 base and J lost 1; bases outside the gene matches: 0. The CDR3 is CASSLVAGSYEQYF. The CDR3 DNA reads as TGTGCCAGCAGCTTAGTAGCGGGGTCCTACGAGCAGTACTTC.

This chain joins TRBV7-9 and TRBJ2-1; 8 bases line up with TRBD1. CDR1 and CDR2 from the germline V gene are SEHNR and FQNEAQ (reference sequence). The CDR3 is made up of 16 amino acids. J lost 3 bases, V lost 5 bases, and 9 bases had no gene match. CDR3 region: CASSHDRGRVYNEQFF. The CDR3 nucleotides read TGTGCCAGCAGCCACGACAGGGGAAGGGTCTACAATGAGCAGTTCTTC. Filled out from reference TRBV7-9 and TRBJ2-1, the complete variable domain reads DTGVSQNPRHKITKRGQNVTFRCDPISEHNRLYWYRQTLGQGPEFLTYFQNEAQLEKSRLLSDRFSAERPKGSFSTLEIQRTEQGDSAMYLCASSHDRGRVYNEQFFGPGTRLTVL.

This sequence joins TRBV29-1 and TRBJ2-1, with D maybe TRBD2 (7 bases). Germline V gene data show CDR1 as SQVTM and CDR2 as ANQGSEA. The CDR3 spans 19 residues. Trimming removed 7 bases at V and 0 bases at J, with 28 bases between. CDR3 DNA: TGCAGCGCTGTCCCATCGTCCACTGAGCGGGACAACTCCTACAATGAGCAGTTCTTC. The encoded protein is CSAVPSSTERDNSYNEQFF.

This chain uses TRBV27 with TRBJ1-5; 7 bases map to TRBD1. The CDR3 spans 14 residues. V lost 5 bases and J lost 5; bases outside the gene matches: 6. Germline CDR1 and CDR2: MNHEY and SMNVEV (reference sequence). CDR3: CASSLRDSYQPQHF. In nucleotides, the CDR3 is TGTGCCAGCAGTCTCCGGGACAGCTATCAGCCCCAGCATTTT.

The CDR3 spells CASSQDGGGPNEQFF. The CDR3 nucleotides read TGCGCCAGCAGCCAAGATGGGGGGGGTCCCAATGAGCAGTTCTTC. The rearrangement joins TRBV4-3 to TRBJ2-1, with TRBD2 identical over 7 bases. This CDR3 has 15 amino acids. Germline CDR1 LGHNA, CDR2 YSLEER. J was trimmed by 6 bases and V by 0 bases; bases with no gene match: 5.